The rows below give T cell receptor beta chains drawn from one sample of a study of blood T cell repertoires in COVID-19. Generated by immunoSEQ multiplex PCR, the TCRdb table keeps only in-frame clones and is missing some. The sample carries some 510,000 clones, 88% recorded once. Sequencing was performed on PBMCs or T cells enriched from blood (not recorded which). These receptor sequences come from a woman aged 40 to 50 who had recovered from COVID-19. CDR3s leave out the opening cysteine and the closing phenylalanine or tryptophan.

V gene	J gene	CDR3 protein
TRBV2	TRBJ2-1	ASGKLGSLFYEQF
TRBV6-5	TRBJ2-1	ASRDSSYNEQF
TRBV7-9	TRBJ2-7	ASSQGTSGRLMSYEQY
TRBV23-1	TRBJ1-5	ASSRGEGNQPQH
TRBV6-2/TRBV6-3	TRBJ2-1	ASSRLAGGPYNEQF
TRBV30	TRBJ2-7	AWDREREQY
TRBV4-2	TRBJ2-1	ASSQWSGQGATWNEQF
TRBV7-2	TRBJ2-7	ASSLTRGSYEQY
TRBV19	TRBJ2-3	ASSRSGQSTDTQY
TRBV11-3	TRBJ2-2	ASSSSYTGELF
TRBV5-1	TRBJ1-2	ASSLDIGPRFYGYT
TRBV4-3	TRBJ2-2	ASSQTFGGWLF
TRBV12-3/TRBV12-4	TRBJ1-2	ASSPDRGGYT
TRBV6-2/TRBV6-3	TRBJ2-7	ASSPISLSGEQY
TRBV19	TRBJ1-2	ASSSIRDRVYTSDGYT
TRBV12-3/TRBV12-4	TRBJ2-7	ASSLVTSGSVN
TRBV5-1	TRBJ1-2	ASSLATGREYGYT
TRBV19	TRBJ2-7	ASSRGQGFYEQY
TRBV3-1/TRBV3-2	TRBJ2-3	ASRTLAGGTDTQY
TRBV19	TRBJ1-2	ASSTSLTTGGYT
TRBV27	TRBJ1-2	ASSEGPPAPDRGFNGYT
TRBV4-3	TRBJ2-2	ASSPNPSGGWGELF
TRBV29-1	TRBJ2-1	SVRTGINEQF
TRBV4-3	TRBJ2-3	ASSQDTLGVTDTQY
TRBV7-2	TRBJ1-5	ASSLETGGSRQPQH